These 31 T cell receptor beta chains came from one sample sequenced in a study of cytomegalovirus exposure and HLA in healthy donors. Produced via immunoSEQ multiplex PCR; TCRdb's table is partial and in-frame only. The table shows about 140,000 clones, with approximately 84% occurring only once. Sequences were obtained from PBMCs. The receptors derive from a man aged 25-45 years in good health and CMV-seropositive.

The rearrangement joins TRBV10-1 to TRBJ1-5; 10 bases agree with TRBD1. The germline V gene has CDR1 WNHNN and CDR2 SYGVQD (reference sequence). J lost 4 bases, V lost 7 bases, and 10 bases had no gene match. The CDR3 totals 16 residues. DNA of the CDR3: TGCGCCAGCACCCAGTGGGACAGGGGAGGGAATCAGCCCCAGCATTTT. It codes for CASTQWDRGGNQPQHF.

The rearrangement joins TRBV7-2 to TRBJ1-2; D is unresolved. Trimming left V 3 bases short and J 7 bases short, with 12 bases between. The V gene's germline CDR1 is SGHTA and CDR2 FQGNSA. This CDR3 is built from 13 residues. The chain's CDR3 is CASSLKAGGGYTF. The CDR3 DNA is TGTGCCAGCAGCTTGAAGGCGGGAGGTGGCTACACCTTC.

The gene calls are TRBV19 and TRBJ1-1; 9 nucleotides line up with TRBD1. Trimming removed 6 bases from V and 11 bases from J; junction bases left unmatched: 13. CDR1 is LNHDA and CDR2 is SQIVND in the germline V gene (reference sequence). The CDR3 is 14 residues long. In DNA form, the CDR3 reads TGTGCCAGTAGAATACAGGGGGCCTGGGTCGAGGCTTTCTTT. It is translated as CASRIQGAWVEAFF.

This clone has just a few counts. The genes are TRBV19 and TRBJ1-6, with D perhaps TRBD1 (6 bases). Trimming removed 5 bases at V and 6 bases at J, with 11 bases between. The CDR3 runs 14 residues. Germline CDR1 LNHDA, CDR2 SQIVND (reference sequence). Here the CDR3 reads CASSVDRRNSPLHF. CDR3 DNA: TGTGCCAGTAGTGTCGACAGGCGTAATTCACCCCTCCACTTT.

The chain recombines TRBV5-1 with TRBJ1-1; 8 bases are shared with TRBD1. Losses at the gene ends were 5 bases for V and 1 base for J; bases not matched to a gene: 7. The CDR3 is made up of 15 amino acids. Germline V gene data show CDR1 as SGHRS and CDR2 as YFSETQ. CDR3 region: CASREGGQGNTEAFF. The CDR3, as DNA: TGCGCCAGCAGGGAAGGTGGACAGGGGAACACTGAAGCTTTCTTT.

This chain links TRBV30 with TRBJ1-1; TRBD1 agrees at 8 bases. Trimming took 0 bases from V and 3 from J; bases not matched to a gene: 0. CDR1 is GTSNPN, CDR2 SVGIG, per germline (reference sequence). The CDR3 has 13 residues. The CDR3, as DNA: TGTGCCTGGAGTGTACAGGGGGACACTGAAGCTTTCTTT. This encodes CAWSVQGDTEAFF.

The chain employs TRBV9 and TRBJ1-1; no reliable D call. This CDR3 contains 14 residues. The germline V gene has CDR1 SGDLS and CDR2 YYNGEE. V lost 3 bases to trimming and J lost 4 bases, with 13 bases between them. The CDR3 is CASSASPQATEAFF. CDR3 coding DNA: TGTGCCAGCAGCGCCAGTCCCCAGGCCACTGAAGCTTTCTTT.

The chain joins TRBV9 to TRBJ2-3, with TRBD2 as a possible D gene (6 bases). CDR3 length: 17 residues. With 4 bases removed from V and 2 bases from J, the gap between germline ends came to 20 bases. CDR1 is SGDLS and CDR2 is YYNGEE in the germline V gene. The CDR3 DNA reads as TGTGCCAGCAGCCCCCGGGTCCTAGCGAGATCCACAGATACGCAGTATTTT. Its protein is CASSPRVLARSTDTQYF.

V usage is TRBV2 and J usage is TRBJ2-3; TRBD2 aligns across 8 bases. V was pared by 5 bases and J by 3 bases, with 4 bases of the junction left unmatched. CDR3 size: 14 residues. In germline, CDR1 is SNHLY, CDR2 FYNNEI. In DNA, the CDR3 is TGTGCCAGCAGTCCCAGCGGGGGAACAGATACGCAGTATTTT. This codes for CASSPSGGTDTQYF.

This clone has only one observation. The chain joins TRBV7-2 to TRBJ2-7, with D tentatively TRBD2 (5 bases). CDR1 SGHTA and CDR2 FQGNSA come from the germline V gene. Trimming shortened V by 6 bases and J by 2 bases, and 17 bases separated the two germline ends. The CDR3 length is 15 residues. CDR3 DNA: TGTGCCAGCAGGCTAGCCGGTGGTTCGGCCTACGAGCAGTACTTC. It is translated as CASRLAGGSAYEQYF. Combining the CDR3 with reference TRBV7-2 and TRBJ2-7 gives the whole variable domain GAGVSQSPSNKVTEKGKDVELRCDPISGHTALYWYRQSLGQGLEFLIYFQGNSAPDKSGLPSDRFSAERTGGSVSTLTIQRTQQEDSAVYLCASRLAGGSAYEQYFGPGTRLTVT.

CDR3 amino acids: CASSEAILPSYEQYF. Here the CDR3 DNA reads TGTGCCAGCAGTGAAGCGATTCTACCCTCCTACGAGCAGTACTTC. J is TRBJ2-7 and V is TRBV6-1; D is uncertain. V dropped 0 bases and J dropped 0 bases, with 9 bases sitting between them. The CDR3 consists of 15 residues. Germline assignment: CDR1 MNHNS and CDR2 SASEGT.

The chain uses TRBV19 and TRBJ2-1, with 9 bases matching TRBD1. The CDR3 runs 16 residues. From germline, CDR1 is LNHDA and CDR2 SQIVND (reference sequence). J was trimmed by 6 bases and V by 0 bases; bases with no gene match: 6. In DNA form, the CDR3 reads TGTGCCAGTAGTATAGAGACAGGGGGAATTCGCAATGAGCAGTTCTTC. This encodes CASSIETGGIRNEQFF.

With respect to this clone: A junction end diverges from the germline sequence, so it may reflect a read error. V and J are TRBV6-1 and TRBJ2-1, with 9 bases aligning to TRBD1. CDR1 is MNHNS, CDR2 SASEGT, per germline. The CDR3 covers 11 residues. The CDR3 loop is CASSEGDRVVF. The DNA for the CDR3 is TGTGCCAGCAGTGAAGGGGACAGGGTTGTCTTC.

The CDR3 here is CASSPRDSGYGYTF. CDR3 coding DNA: TGCGCCAGCAGCCCCCGGGACAGTGGCTATGGCTACACCTTC. The V call is TRBV4-1, the J call TRBJ1-2; 7 bases agree with TRBD1. Germline CDR1 is MGHRA and CDR2 is YSYEKL. The length of the CDR3 is 14 residues. Germline trimming cut 4 bases from V and 4 bases from J; bases unmatched to any gene: 6.

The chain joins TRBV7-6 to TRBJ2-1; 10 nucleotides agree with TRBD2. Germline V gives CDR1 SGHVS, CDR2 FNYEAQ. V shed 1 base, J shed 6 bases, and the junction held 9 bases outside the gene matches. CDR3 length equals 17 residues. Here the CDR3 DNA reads TGTGCCAGCAGCTTAGATTCGGCTAGCGGGGGACCCAATGAGCAGTTCTTC. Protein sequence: CASSLDSASGGPNEQFF.

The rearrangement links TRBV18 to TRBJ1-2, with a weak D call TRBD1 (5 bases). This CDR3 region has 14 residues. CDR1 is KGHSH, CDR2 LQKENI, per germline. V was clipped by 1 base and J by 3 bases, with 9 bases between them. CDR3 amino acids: CASSPLQGDYGYTF. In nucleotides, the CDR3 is TGTGCCAGCTCACCACTCCAGGGTGACTATGGCTACACCTTC.

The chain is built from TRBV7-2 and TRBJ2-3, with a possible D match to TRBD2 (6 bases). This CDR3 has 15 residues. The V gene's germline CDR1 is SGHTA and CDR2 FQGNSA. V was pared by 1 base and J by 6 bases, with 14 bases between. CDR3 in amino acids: CASSLGGGKTDTQYF. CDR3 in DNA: TGTGCCAGCAGCTTAGGCGGCGGGAAAACGGATACGCAGTATTTT.

CDR3 in DNA: TGTGCCAGCAGTTACCTCGGACAGGGAAGCACAGATACGCAGTATTTT. Translation: CASSYLGQGSTDTQYF. The J gene is TRBJ2-3, the V gene TRBV6-6; TRBD1 matches 8 bases. CDR3 length: 16 residues. Trimming removed 2 bases from V and 0 bases from J; junction bases left unmatched: 4. Germline lookup yields CDR1 MNHNY and CDR2 SVGAGI (reference sequence).

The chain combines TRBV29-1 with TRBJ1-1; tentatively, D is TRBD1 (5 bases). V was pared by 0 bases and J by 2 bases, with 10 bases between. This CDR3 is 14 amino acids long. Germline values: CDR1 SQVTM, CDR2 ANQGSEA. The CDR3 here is CSVEDEGLNTEAFF. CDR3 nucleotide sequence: TGCAGCGTTGAAGATGAGGGACTAAACACTGAAGCTTTCTTT.

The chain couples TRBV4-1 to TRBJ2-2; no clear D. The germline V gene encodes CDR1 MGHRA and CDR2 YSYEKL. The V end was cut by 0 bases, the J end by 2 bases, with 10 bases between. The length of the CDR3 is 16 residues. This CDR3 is CASSQEPAPNTGELFF. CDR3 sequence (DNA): TGCGCCAGCAGCCAAGAACCAGCGCCTAACACCGGGGAGCTGTTTTTT.

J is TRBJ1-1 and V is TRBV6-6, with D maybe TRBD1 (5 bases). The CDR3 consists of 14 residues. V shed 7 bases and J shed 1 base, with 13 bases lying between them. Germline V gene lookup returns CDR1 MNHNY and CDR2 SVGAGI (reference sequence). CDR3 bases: TGTGCCAGCACCGTTGACGGACAGAACACTGAAGCTTTCTTT. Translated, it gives CASTVDGQNTEAFF.

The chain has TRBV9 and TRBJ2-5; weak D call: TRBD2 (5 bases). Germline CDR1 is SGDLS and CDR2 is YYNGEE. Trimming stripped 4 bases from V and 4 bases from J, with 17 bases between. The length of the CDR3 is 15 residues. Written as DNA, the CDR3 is TGTGCCAGCAGCTCCAGGACTGGATTTGTAGAGACCCAGTACTTC. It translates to CASSSRTGFVETQYF.

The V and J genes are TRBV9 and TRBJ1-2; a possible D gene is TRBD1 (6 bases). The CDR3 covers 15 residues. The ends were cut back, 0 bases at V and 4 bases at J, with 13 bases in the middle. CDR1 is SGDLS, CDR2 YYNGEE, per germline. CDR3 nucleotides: TGTGCCAGCAGCGTAGAGACAGGTCCTGCCTATGGCTACACCTTC. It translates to CASSVETGPAYGYTF.

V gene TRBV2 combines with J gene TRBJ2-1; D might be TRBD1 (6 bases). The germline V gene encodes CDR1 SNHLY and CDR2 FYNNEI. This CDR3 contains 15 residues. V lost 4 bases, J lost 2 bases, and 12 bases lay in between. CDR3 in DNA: TGTGCCAGCAGTGCCGGCAGGGGTACCTACAATGAGCAGTTCTTC. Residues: CASSAGRGTYNEQFF.

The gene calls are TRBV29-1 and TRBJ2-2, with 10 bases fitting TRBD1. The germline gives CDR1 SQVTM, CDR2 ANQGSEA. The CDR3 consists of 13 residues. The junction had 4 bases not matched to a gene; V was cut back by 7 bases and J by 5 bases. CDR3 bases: TGCAGCGCCGGGACAGGGGTTACCGGGGAGCTGTTTTTT. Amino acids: CSAGTGVTGELFF.

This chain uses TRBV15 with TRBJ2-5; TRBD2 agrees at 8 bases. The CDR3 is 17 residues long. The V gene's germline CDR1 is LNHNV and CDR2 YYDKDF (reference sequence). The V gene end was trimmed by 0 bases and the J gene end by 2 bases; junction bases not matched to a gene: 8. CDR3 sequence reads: CATSRDVVGRGQETQYF. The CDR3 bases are TGTGCCACCAGCAGAGATGTGGTCGGGAGGGGGCAAGAGACCCAGTACTTC.

CDR3 nucleotide sequence: TGTGCCAGCAGCCAAAATACAGGGGGGAAACTCTATGGCTACACCTTC. Translating it yields CASSQNTGGKLYGYTF. This chain connects TRBV4-2 to TRBJ1-2; 8 nucleotides agree with TRBD1. Germline lookup yields CDR1 LGHNA and CDR2 YNFKEQ. The ends lost 2 bases at V and 4 bases at J; junction bases unmatched: 9. This CDR3 is built from 16 residues.

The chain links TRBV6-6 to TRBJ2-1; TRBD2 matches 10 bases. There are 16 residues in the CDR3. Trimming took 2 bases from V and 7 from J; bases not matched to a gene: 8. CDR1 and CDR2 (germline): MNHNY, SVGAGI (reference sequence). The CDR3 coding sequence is TGTGCCAGCAGTTACGGAGCGGGGGGGCGGGGTAATGAGCAGTTCTTC. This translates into CASSYGAGGRGNEQFF.

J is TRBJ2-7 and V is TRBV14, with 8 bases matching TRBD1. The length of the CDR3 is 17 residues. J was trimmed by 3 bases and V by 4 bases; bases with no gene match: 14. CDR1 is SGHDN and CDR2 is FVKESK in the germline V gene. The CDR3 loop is CASSPSGQGLSDYEQYF. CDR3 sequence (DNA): TGTGCCAGCAGCCCCTCCGGACAGGGTCTGTCCGACTACGAGCAGTACTTC.

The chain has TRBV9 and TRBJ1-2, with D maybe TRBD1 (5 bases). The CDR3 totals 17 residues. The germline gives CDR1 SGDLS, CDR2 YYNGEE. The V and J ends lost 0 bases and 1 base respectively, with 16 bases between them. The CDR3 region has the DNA TGTGCCAGCAGCGTAGTTGAGCAGGGTTGGGATAACTATGGCTACACCTTC. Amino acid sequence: CASSVVEQGWDNYGYTF.

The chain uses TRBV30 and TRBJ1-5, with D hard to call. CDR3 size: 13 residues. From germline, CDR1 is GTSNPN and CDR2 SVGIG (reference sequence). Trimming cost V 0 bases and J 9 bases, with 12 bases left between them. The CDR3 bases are TGTGCCTGGAGTGTGGCGGGAATGGGGCCCCAGCATTTT. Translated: CAWSVAGMGPQHF.